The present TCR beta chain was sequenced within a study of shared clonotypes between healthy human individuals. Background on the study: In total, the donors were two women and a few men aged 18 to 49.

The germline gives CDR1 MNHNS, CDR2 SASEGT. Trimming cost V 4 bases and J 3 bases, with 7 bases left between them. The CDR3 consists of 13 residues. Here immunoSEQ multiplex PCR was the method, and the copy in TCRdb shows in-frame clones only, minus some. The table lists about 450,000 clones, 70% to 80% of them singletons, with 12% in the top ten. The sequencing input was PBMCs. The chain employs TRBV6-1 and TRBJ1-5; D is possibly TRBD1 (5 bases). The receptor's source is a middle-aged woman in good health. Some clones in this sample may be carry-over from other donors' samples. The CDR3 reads CASSAGDNQPQHF. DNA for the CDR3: TGTGCCAGCAGTGCGGGGGACAATCAGCCCCAGCATTTT.